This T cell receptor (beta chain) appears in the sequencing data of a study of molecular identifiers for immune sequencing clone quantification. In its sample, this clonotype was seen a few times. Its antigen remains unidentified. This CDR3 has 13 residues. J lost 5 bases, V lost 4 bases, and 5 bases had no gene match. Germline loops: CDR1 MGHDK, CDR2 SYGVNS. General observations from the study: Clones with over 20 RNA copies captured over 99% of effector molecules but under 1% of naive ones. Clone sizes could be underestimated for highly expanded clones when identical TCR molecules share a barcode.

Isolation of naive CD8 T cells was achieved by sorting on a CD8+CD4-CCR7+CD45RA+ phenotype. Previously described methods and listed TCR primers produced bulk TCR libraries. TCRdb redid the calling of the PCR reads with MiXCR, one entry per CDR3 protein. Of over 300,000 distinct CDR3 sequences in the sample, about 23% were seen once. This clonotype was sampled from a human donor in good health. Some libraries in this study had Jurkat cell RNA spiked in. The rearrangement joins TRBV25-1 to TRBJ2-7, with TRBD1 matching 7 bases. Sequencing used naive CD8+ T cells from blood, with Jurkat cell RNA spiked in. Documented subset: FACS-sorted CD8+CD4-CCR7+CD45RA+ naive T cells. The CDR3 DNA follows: TGTGCCAGCAGTGCCTGGACAGGAAACGAGCAGTACTTC. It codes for CASSAWTGNEQYF.